The rows below give T cell receptor beta chains drawn from one sample of a study of blood T cell repertoires in COVID-19. Profiling relied on immunoSEQ multiplex PCR, and the TCRdb table lists in-frame clones only, not all of them. The data hold 35,000 to 45,000 clones, with around 85% observed a single time. Input material: peripheral blood. Source of these receptors: a man aged 60-69 years with acute or convalescent COVID-19. Both conserved end residues are part of each CDR3. Fields, in order: J gene, D gene, V gene, CDR3 protein. A D gene is named only where the DNA matches it firmly.

J gene: TRBJ2-3
D gene: .
V gene: TRBV7-8
CDR3 protein: CASSLGATDTQYF

J gene: TRBJ2-1
D gene: TRBD2
V gene: TRBV28
CDR3 protein: CASTRVFGTSGFF

J gene: TRBJ2-1
D gene: .
V gene: TRBV7-9
CDR3 protein: CASSRQGGLYNEQFF

J gene: TRBJ1-2
D gene: .
V gene: TRBV25-1
CDR3 protein: CASSLTAYGYTF

J gene: TRBJ2-2
D gene: TRBD2
V gene: TRBV6-4
CDR3 protein: CASPVTSGGRNNTGELFF

J gene: TRBJ1-1
D gene: TRBD1
V gene: TRBV19
CDR3 protein: CATRGRGLLLNTEAFF

J gene: TRBJ1-4
D gene: .
V gene: TRBV11-2
CDR3 protein: CASSSHFSTNEKLFF

J gene: TRBJ2-3
D gene: TRBD1
V gene: TRBV5-5
CDR3 protein: CASSQRQGSTDTQYF

J gene: TRBJ2-3
D gene: TRBD1
V gene: TRBV7-9
CDR3 protein: CASSAIFGTGDGPTDTQYF

J gene: TRBJ2-7
D gene: .
V gene: TRBV6-6
CDR3 protein: CARSGELSYEQYF

J gene: TRBJ2-3
D gene: TRBD1
V gene: TRBV6-5
CDR3 protein: CASSTPGQGTDTQYF